One and the same sample provided the 4 T cell receptor beta chains below, sequenced in a study of T cell responses to AZD1222 COVID-19 vaccine (dated by TCRdb to 2020 to 2023). The library relied on the immunoSEQ multiplex PCR assay. TCRdb retrieved this table from immuneACCESS and kept in-frame rearrangements only. Not all clones are present; in checked studies, unresolved V genes account for under half, and no reason is known for the remainder. Present in this sample are roughly 120,000 clones, approximately 91% of which were seen just once. The ten largest clonotypes hold around 13% of the sample. This specimen's time point label, interpreted: baseline before first vaccination. What the treatment or condition label conveys for this sample: meningococcal conjugate vaccine given as trial control. The sample was peripheral blood, taken on day 0 of MenACWY control vaccination. The receptors derive from an adult in good health.

The V gene is TRBV19, the J gene TRBJ1-4, with 10 bases matching TRBD1. V shed 3 bases, J shed 4 bases, and the junction held 14 bases outside the gene matches. Per the germline V gene, CDR1 is LNHDA and CDR2 is SQIVND (reference sequence). This CDR3 region has 19 residues. The CDR3 nucleotides are TGTGCCAGTAGTATTTTCGGCCCCGGGACAGGGGAGATTAATGAAAAACTGTTTTTT. Residues: CASSIFGPGTGEINEKLFF.

The gene calls are TRBV7-9 and TRBJ1-1, with TRBD1 identical over 7 bases. CDR3 size: 14 residues. Unmatched junction bases numbered 16, after V lost 8 bases and J lost 10 bases. Germline CDR1 reads SEHNR; CDR2 reads FQNEAQ (reference sequence). The CDR3 region is CASRLLGSGTVAFF. In DNA form, the CDR3 reads TGTGCCAGCCGACTCCTTGGGTCCGGGACAGTAGCTTTCTTT.

V usage is TRBV4-3 and J usage is TRBJ2-7; tentatively, D is TRBD2 (5 bases). The V end lost 0 bases, the J end lost 7 bases, and 13 bases lay between the germline ends. CDR3 length: 14 residues. Per germline, CDR1 LGHNA and CDR2 YSLEER. This chain's CDR3 is CASSQEQEGAEQYF. CDR3 coding DNA: TGCGCCAGCAGCCAAGAGCAAGAGGGTGCGGAGCAGTACTTC.

The chain links TRBV29-1 to TRBJ2-7, with 10 bases identical to TRBD1. V was pared by 6 bases and J by 1 base, with 6 bases of the junction left unmatched. The CDR3 runs 14 residues. The germline V gene encodes CDR1 SQVTM and CDR2 ANQGSEA. CDR3 sequence (DNA): TGCAGCGTGGGCTGGACAGGGGGTTCCTACGAGCAGTACTTC. Protein product: CSVGWTGGSYEQYF.